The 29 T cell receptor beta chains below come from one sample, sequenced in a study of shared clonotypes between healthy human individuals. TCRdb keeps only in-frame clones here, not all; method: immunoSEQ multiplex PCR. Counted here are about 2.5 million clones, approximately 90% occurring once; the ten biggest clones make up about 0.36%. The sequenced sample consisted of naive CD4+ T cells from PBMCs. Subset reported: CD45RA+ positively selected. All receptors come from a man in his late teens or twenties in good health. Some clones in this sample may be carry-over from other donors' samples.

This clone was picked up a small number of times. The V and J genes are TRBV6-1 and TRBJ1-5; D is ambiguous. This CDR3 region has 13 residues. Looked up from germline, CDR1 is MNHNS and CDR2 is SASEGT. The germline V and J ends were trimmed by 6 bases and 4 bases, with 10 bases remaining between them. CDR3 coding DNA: TGTGCCAGCAGCGGAAGTACTAATCAGCCCCAGCATTTT. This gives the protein CASSGSTNQPQHF.

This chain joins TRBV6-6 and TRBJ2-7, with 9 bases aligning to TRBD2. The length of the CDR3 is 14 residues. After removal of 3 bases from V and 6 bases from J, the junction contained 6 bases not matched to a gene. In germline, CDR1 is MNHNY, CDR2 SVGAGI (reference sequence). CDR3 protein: CASSYSREGPEQYF. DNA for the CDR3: TGTGCCAGCAGTTATTCGCGGGAGGGCCCCGAGCAGTACTTC.

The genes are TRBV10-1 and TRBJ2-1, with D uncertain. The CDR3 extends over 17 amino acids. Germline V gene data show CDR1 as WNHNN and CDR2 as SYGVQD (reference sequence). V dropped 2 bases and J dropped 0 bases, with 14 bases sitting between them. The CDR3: CASSEKHPSFSYNEQFF. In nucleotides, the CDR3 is TGCGCCAGCAGTGAGAAACACCCAAGCTTCTCCTACAATGAGCAGTTCTTC.

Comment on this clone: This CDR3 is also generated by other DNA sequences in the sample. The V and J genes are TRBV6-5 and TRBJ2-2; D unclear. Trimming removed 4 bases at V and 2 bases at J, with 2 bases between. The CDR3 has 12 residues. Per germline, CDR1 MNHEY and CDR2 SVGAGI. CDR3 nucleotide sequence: TGTGCCAGCAGTTTAAACACCGGGGAGCTGTTTTTT. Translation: CASSLNTGELFF.

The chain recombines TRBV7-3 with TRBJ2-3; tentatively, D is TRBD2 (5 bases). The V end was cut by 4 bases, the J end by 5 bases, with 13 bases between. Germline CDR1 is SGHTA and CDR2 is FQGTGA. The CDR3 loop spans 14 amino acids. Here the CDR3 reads CASSSGMVIDTQYF. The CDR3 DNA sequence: TGTGCCAGCAGCTCCGGGATGGTGATAGATACGCAGTATTTT.

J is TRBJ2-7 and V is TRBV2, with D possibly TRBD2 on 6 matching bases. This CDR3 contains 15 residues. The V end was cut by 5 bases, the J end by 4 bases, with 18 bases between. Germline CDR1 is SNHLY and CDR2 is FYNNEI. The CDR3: CASSSSGGLRYEQYF. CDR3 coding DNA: TGTGCCAGCAGTTCCTCCGGGGGACTGAGGTACGAGCAGTACTTC.

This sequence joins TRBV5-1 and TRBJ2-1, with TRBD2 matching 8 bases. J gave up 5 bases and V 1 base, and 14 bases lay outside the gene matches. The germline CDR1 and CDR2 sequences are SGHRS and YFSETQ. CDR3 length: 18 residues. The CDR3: CASSLRISGGRSNNEQFF. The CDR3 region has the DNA TGCGCCAGCAGCTTGAGGATATCGGGCGGGAGGTCCAACAATGAGCAGTTCTTC.

The CDR3 loop is CASRSDTQTQYF. The DNA of the CDR3 is TGTGCCAGCAGGTCCGACACCCAGACCCAGTACTTC. The chain has TRBV28 and TRBJ2-5; unclear D gene. The germline V and J ends were trimmed by 6 bases and 6 bases, with 11 bases remaining between them. Germline CDR1 and CDR2: MDHEN and SYDVKM. This CDR3 contains 12 residues.

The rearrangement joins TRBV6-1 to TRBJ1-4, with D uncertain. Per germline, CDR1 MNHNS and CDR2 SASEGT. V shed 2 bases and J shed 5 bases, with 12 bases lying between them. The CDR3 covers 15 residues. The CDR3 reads CASSEYGYINEKLFF. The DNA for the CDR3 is TGTGCCAGCAGTGAATACGGGTATATCAATGAAAAACTGTTTTTT.

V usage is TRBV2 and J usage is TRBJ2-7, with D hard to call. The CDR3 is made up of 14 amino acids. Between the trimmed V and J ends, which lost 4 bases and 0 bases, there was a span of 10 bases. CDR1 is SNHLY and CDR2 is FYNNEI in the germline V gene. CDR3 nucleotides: TGTGCCAGCAGTGGATGGCTGAGCTCCTACGAGCAGTACTTC. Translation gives CASSGWLSSYEQYF.

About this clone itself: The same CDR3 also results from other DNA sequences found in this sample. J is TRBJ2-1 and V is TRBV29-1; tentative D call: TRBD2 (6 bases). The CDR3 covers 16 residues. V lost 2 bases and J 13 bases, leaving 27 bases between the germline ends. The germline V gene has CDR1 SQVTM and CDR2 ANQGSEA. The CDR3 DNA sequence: TGCAGCGTTGAACGTGCCATGGCGCGGGGCGGACGGTTACAGTTCTTC. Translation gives CSVERAMARGGRLQFF.

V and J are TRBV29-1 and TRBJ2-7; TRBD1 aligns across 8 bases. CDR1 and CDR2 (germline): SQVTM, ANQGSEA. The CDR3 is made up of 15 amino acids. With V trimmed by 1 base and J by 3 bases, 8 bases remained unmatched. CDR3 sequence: CSVEGLGTGVYEQYF. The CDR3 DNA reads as TGCAGCGTTGAAGGTTTAGGGACAGGAGTCTACGAGCAGTACTTC.

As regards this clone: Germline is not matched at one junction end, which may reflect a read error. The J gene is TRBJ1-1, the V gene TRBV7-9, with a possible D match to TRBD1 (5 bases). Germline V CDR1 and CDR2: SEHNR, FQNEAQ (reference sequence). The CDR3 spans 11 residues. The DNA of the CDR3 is TGTGCCAGCAGCTTAGGACCGGGGGTTGTGTTT. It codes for CASSLGPGVVF.

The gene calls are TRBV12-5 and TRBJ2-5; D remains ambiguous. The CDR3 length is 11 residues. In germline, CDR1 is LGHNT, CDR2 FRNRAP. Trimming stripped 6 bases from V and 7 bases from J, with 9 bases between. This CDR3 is CASGSVATQYF. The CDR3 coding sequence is TGTGCTAGTGGCTCGGTCGCGACCCAGTACTTC. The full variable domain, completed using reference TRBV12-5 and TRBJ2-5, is DARVTQTPRHKVTEMGQEVTMRCQPILGHNTVFWYRQTMMQGLELLAYFRNRAPLDDSGMPKDRFSAEMPDATLATLKIQPSEPRDSAVYFCASGSVATQYFGPGTRLLVL.

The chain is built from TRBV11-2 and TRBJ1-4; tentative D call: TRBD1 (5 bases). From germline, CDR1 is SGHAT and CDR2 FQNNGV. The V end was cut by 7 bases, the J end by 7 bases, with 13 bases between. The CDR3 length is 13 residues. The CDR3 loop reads CASIRGYGEKLFF. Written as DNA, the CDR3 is TGTGCCAGCATTCGGGGCTATGGTGAAAAACTGTTTTTT.

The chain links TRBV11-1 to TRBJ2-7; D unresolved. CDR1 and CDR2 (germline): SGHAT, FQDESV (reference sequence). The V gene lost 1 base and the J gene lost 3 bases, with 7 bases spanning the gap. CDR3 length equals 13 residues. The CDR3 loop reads CASSLVGFYEQYF. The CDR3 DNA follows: TGTGCCAGCAGCTTAGTGGGGTTCTACGAGCAGTACTTC.

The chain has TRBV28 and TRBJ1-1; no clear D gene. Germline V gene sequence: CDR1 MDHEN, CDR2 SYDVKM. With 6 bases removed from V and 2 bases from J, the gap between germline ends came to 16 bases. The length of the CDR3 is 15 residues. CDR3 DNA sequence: TGTGCCAGCAGCCTATCAGCTTTAGGCAACACTGAAGCTTTCTTT. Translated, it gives CASSLSALGNTEAFF.

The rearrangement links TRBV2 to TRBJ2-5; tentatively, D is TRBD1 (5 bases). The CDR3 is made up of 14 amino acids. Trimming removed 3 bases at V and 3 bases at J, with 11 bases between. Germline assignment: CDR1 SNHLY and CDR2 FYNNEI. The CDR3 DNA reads TGTGCCAGCAGTGAGTGGACACCAGAAGAGACCCAGTACTTC. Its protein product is CASSEWTPEETQYF.

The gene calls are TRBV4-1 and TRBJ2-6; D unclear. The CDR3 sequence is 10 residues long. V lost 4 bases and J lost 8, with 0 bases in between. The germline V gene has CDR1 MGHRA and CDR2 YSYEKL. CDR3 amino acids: CASSPNVLTF. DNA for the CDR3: TGCGCCAGCAGCCCCAACGTCCTGACTTTC.

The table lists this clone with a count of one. The CDR3 nucleotides are TGTGCCAGCAGTCGGATGGTGGGGGGAGGTGAAAAACTGTTTTTT. As protein: CASSRMVGGGEKLFF. The rearrangement joins TRBV28 to TRBJ1-4; a weak D match, TRBD1 (5 bases). Germline V gives CDR1 MDHEN, CDR2 SYDVKM. V was shortened by 5 bases and J by 7 bases, with 17 bases between the two germline ends. There are 15 residues in the CDR3.

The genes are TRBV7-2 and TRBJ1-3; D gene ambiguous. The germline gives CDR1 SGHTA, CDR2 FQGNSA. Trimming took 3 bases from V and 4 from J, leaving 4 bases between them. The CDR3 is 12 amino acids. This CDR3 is CASSFYGNTIYF. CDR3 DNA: TGTGCCAGCAGCTTTTACGGAAACACCATATATTTT.

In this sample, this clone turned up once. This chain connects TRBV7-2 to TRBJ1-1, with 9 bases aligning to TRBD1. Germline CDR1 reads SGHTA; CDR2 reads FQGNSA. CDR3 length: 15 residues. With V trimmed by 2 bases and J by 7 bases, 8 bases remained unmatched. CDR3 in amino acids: CASSLFTGGALEAFF. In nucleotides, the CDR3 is TGTGCCAGCAGCTTATTTACAGGGGGCGCTCTTGAAGCTTTCTTT.

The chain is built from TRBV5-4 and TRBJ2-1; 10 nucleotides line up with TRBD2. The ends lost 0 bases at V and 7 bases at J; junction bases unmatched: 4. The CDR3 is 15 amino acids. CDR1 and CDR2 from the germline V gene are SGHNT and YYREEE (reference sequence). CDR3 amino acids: CASSLVSTSGNEQFF. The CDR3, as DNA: TGTGCCAGCAGCTTGGTTTCGACTAGCGGGAATGAGCAGTTCTTC.

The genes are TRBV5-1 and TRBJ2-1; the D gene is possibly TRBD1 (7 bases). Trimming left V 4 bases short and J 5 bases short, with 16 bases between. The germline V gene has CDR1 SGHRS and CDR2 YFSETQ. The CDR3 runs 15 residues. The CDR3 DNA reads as TGCGCCAGCAGCGCGGGACAGACTTCTCACAATGAGCAGTTCTTC. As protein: CASSAGQTSHNEQFF.

The DNA of the CDR3 is TGTGCCAGCAGTGCCTCCCAGGGGTACCTGGAAAAACTGTTTTTT. It encodes CASSASQGYLEKLFF. The chain links TRBV2 to TRBJ1-4; tentative D call: TRBD1 (6 bases). V gave up 4 bases and J gave up 8 bases, with 17 bases separating them. This CDR3 has 15 amino acids. CDR1 is SNHLY, CDR2 FYNNEI, per germline.

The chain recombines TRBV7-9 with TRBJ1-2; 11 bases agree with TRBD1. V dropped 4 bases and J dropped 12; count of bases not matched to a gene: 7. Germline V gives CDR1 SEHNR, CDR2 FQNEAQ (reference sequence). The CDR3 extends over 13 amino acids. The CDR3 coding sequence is TGTGCCAGCAGCTATGGACAGGGGGCTAAGGACACCTTC. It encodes CASSYGQGAKDTF.

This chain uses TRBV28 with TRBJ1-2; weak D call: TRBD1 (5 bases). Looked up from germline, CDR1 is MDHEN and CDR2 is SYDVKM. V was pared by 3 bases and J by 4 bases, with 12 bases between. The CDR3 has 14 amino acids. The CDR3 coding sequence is TGTGCCAGCAGTTTTAGGACACCGCCCTATGGCTACACCTTC. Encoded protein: CASSFRTPPYGYTF.

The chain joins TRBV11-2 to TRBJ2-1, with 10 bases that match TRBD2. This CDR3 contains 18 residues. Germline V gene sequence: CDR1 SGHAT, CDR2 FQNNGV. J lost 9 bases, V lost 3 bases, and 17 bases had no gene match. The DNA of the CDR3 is TGTGCCAGCAGCTTCTCCCCGAGGGGCAGCGGGAGGGCCAGTGAGCAGTTCTTC. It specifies CASSFSPRGSGRASEQFF.

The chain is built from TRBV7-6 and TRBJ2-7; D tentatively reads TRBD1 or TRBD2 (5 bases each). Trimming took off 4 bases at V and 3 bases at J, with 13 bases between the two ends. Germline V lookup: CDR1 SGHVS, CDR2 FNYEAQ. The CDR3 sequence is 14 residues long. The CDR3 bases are TGTGCCAGCAGCTCCTTGGGACGGTTCTACGAGCAGTACTTC. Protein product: CASSSLGRFYEQYF.